This T cell receptor beta chain derives from a study of cytomegalovirus exposure and HLA in healthy donors. The germline V gene encodes CDR1 MDHEN and CDR2 SYDVKM. There are 12 residues in the CDR3. V lost 1 base, J lost 4 bases, and 5 bases lay in between. As concerns this clone: The antigen is unknown.

While unrecorded immune exposures were likely, the donors were nominally healthy when sampled. Primers: 60 Vbeta forward and 13 Jbeta reverse. TCRdb keeps only in-frame clones here, not all; method: immunoSEQ multiplex PCR. The sample has 100,000 to 150,000 clones, under 80% seen once. Study findings and constraints: There were fewer than 200 TCR beta chains listed as cytomegalovirus-associated. HLA allele associations emerged for 17,000 or so TCR beta sequences in a later analysis, at 0.05 false discovery rate.

Sample: PBMCs. The V gene is TRBV28, the J gene TRBJ2-7; D is ambiguous. The TCR sequence derives from a man in his forties in good health and CMV-seropositive. CDR3 sequence (DNA): TGTGCCAGCAGTTTATTTCGGTACGAGCAGTACTTC. It encodes CASSLFRYEQYF.